Below, 5 T cell receptor beta chains from the same sample are listed, as sequenced in a study of T cell changes during pregnancy in multiple sclerosis. Here immunoSEQ multiplex PCR was the method, and the copy in TCRdb shows in-frame clones only, minus some. The sample holds 85,000 to 120,000 clones; around 92% are singletons and the top ten take approximately 1.6%. The sample was peripheral blood, taken after pregnancy. The receptors derive from a female donor with multiple sclerosis, enrolled in a pregnancy study.

The chain has TRBV18 and TRBJ1-1; D not resolved. The CDR3 consists of 15 residues. Per the germline V gene, CDR1 is KGHSH and CDR2 is LQKENI. The V gene lost 2 bases and the J gene lost 5 bases, with 15 bases spanning the gap. CDR3 residues: CASSPGEGLRTEAFF. CDR3 nucleotides: TGTGCCAGCTCACCAGGAGAGGGCCTGAGGACTGAAGCTTTCTTT.

In nucleotides, the CDR3 is TGTGCCAGCAGCCAGGGGGCTTTGAACACCGGGGAGCTGTTTTTT. Translating gives CASSQGALNTGELFF. The chain recombines TRBV5-4 with TRBJ2-2; 8 bases map to TRBD1. The CDR3 length is 15 residues. V gave up 4 bases and J gave up 1 base; unmatched junction bases: 3. From germline, CDR1 is SGHNT and CDR2 YYREEE (reference sequence).

The chain joins TRBV30 to TRBJ2-1; D is unresolved. V lost 5 bases and J 4 bases, leaving 12 bases between the germline ends. The CDR3 runs 13 residues. Germline-derived CDR1 and CDR2 are GTSNPN and SVGIG (reference sequence). The CDR3, as DNA: TGTGCCTGGGAGGTATCCACTTACAATGAGCAGTTCTTC. Translating gives CAWEVSTYNEQFF.

This chain uses TRBV4-1 with TRBJ1-5; tentative D call: TRBD1 (5 bases). This CDR3 has 15 residues. Germline V lookup: CDR1 MGHRA, CDR2 YSYEKL. The ends were cut back, 0 bases at V and 3 bases at J, with 9 bases in the middle. The chain's CDR3 is CASSQDRGYNQPQHF. The CDR3 DNA reads TGCGCCAGCAGCCAAGATCGGGGGTACAATCAGCCCCAGCATTTT.

The chain employs TRBV15 and TRBJ1-1; D not resolved. With 0 bases removed from V and 0 bases from J, the gap between germline ends came to 8 bases. The V gene's germline CDR1 is LNHNV and CDR2 YYDKDF (reference sequence). The CDR3 has 15 amino acids. CDR3 bases: TGTGCCACCAGCAGAGAGGCACGCATGAACACTGAAGCTTTCTTT. This codes for CATSREARMNTEAFF.